The rows below give T cell receptor beta chains drawn from one sample of a study of shared clonotypes between healthy human individuals. Using immunoSEQ multiplex PCR, the repertoire was profiled, and TCRdb retains in-frame clones only, with some absent. The top ten hold about 10% of the sample, which has about 190,000 clones, approximately 60% seen once. The sequenced material came from memory CD4+ T cells sorted from blood. Source of these receptors: a man aged 25-40 years in good health. CDR3s include the opening cysteine and the closing phenylalanine or tryptophan. The order of the fields is D gene, V gene, J gene, clone size, CDR3 DNA, CDR3 protein. A D gene is named only where the DNA matches it firmly. Clone size is shown for a subset of rows, as once, few, many or a class of expanded clone.

>NA|TRBV21-1|TRBJ2-7|NA
TGTGCCAGCAGCATCCTGAGCGGGAGAGGGGGAAGGATCGAGCAGTACTTC
CASSILSGRGGRIEQYF
>NA|TRBV27|TRBJ1-5|NA
TGTGCCAGCAGACGAAGTACTGGTCACTTCGACAATCAGCCCCAGCATTTT
CASRRSTGHFDNQPQHF
>TRBD1|TRBV25-1|TRBJ1-5|NA
TGTGCCAGCAGAGGGACAGGGGGTTGGAATCAGCCCCAGCATTTT
CASRGTGGWNQPQHF
>TRBD2|TRBV10-2|TRBJ2-6|NA
TGCGCCAGCGGCGGGACTAGCGGAGCTGGGGCCAACGTCCTGACTTTC
CASGGTSGAGANVLTF
>TRBD2|TRBV12-5|TRBJ2-3|NA
TGTGCTAGTGGTTTGTGGCTAGCGGGAGGATCAGATACGCAGTATTTT
CASGLWLAGGSDTQYF
>TRBD1|TRBV14|TRBJ2-6|NA
TGTGCCAGCAGCCTTACAGGGGGCGGAAGCTCTGGGGCCAACGTCCTGACTTTC
CASSLTGGGSSGANVLTF
>NA|TRBV14|TRBJ2-7|NA
TGTGCCAGCAGCCAAGAGCCATGTGGGTTC
CASSQEPCGF
>NA|TRBV6-5|TRBJ1-3|few
TGTGCCAGCACTTCCTCTGGAAACACCATATATTTT
CASTSSGNTIYF
>TRBD2|TRBV2|TRBJ2-5|NA
TGTGCCAGCAGAGAAGGACTAGCGGAGACCCAGTACTTC
CASREGLAETQYF
>TRBD1|TRBV29-1|TRBJ1-1|NA
TGCAGCGTTCCAGACAGGGGGATGAACACTGAAGCTTTCTTT
CSVPDRGMNTEAFF